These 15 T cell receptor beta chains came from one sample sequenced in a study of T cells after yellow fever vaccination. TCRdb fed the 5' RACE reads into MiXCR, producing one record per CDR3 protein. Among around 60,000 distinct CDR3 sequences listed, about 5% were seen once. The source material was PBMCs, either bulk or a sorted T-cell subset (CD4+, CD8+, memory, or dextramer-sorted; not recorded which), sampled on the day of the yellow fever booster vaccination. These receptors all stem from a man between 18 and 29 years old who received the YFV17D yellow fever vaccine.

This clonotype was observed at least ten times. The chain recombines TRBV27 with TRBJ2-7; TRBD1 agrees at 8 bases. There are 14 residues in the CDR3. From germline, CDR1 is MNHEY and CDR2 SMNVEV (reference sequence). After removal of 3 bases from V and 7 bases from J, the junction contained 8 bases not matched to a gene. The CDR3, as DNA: TGTGCCAGCAGTTTGGCCAGGGGGCTCGGGGAGCAGTACGTC. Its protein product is CASSLARGLGEQYV.

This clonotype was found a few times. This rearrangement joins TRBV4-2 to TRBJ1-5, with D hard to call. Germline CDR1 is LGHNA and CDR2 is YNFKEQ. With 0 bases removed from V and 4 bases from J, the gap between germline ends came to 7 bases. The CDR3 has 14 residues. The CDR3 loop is CASSQDDKNQPQHF. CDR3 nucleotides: TGTGCCAGCAGCCAAGATGATAAGAATCAGCCCCAGCATTTT.

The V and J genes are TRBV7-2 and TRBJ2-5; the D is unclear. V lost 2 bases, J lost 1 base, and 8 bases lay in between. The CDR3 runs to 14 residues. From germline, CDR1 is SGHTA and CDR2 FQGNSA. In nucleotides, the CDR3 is TGTGCCAGCAGCTTATTGGAGCTCCAAGAGACCCAGTACTTC. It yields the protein CASSLLELQETQYF.

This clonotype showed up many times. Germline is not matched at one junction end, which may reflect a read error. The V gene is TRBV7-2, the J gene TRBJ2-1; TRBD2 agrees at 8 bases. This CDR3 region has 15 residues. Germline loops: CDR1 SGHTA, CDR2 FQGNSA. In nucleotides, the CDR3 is TGTGCCAGCAGGTTAGCGGGGAGCTCCTACAATGAGCAGTTCTTC. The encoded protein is CASRLAGSSYNEQFF.

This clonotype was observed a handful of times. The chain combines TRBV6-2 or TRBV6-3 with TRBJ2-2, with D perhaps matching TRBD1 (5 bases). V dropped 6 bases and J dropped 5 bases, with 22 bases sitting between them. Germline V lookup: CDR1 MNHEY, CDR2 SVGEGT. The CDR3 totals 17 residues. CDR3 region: CASSDLVDGARTGELFF. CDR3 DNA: TGTGCCAGCAGCGACCTGGTTGATGGGGCACGGACCGGGGAGCTGTTTTTT.

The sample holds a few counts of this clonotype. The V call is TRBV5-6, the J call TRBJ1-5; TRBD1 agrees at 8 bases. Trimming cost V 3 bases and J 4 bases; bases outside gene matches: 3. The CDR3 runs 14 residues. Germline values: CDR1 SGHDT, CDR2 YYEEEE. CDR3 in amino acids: CASSWGTGNQPQHF. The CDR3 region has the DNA TGTGCCAGCAGCTGGGGGACAGGAAATCAGCCCCAGCATTTT.

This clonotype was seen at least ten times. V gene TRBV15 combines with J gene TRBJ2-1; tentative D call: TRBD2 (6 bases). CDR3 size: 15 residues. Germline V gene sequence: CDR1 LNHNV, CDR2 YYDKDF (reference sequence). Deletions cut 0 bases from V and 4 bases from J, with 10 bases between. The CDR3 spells CATSRDGGLYNEQFF. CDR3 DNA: TGTGCCACCAGCAGAGATGGGGGACTGTACAATGAGCAGTTCTTC.

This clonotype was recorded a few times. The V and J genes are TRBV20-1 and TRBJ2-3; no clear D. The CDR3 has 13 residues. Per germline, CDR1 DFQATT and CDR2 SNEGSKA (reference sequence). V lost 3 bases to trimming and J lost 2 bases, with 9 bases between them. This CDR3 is CSASSSPTDTQYF. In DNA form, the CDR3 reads TGCAGTGCTAGTAGTTCCCCCACAGATACGCAGTATTTT.

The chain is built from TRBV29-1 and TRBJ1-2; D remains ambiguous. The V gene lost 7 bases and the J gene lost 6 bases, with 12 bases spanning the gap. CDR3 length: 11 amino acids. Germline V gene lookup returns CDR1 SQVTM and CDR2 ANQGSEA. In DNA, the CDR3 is TGCAGCGCTCTGAGGGAGGATGGCTACACCTTC. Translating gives CSALREDGYTF.

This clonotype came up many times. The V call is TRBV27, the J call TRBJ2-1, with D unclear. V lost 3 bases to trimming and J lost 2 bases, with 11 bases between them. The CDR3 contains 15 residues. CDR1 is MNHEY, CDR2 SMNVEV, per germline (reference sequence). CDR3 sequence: CASSFEAPTYNEQFF. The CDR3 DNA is TGTGCCAGCAGTTTTGAGGCCCCCACCTACAATGAGCAGTTCTTC.

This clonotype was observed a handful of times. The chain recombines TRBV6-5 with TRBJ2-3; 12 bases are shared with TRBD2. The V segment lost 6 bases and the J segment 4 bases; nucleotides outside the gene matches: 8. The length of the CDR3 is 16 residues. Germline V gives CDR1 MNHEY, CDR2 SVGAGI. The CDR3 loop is CASSRPSGGAPDTQYF. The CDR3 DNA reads TGTGCCAGCAGCCGGCCTAGCGGGGGGGCCCCAGATACGCAGTATTTT.

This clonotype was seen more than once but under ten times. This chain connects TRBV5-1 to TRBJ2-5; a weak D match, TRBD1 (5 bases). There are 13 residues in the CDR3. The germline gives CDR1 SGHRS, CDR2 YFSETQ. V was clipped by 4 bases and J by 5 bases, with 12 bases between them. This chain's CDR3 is CASSPARGETQYF. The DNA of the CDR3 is TGCGCCAGCAGCCCGGCAAGGGGCGAGACCCAGTACTTC.

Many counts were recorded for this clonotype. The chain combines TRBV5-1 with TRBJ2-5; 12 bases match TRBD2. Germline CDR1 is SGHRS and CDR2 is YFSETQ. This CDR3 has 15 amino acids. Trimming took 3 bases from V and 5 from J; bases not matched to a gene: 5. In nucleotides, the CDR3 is TGCGCCAGCAGCTCAACCCTAGCGGGAGGGGAGACCCAGTACTTC. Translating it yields CASSSTLAGGETQYF.

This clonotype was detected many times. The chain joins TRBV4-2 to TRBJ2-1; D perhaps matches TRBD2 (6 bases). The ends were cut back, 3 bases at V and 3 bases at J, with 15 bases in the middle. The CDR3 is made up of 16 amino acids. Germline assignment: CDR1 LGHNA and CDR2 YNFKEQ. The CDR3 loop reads CASSQTWGVDYNEQFF. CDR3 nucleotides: TGTGCCAGCAGCCAGACATGGGGGGTCGACTACAATGAGCAGTTCTTC.

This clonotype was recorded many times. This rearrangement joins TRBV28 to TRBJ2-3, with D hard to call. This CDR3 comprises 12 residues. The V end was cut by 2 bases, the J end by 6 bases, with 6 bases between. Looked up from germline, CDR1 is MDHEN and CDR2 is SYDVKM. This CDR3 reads CASSLPRDTQYF. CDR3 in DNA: TGTGCCAGCAGTTTACCCAGGGATACGCAGTATTTT.